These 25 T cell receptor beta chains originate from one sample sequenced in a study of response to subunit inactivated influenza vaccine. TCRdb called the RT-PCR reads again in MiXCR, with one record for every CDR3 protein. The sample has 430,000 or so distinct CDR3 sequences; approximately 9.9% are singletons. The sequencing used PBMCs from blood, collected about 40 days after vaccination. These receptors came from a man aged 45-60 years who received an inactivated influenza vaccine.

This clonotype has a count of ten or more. As DNA, the CDR3 is TGTGCCAGCAGCCAAGTGACCAACAATGAGCAGTTCTTC. Translated: CASSQVTNNEQFF. The chain is built from TRBV3-1 and TRBJ2-1; D gene ambiguous. The CDR3 covers 13 residues. The germline V and J ends were trimmed by 1 base and 5 bases, with 6 bases remaining between them. The germline CDR1 and CDR2 sequences are LGHDT and YNNKEL (reference sequence).

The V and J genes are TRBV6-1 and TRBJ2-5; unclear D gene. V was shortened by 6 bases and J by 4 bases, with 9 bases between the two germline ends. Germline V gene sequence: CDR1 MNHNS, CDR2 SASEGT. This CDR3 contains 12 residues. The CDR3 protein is CASRGFRETQYF. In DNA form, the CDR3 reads TGTGCCAGCAGGGGTTTCCGAGAGACCCAGTACTTC.

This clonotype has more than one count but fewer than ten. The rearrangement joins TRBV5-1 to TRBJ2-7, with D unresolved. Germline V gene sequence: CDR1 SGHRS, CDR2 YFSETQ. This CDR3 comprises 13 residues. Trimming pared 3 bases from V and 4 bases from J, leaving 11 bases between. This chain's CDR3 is CASSSQSGYEQYF. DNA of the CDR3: TGCGCCAGCAGCTCCCAGTCCGGTTACGAGCAGTACTTC.

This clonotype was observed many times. CDR3 nucleotides: TGCGCCAGCAGCGTCACTAGCACCACCTACGAGCAGTACTTC. The encoded protein is CASSVTSTTYEQYF. V and J are TRBV5-1 and TRBJ2-7, with TRBD2 as a possible D gene (6 bases). V was trimmed by 4 bases and J by 2 bases, leaving 13 bases between them. Germline-derived CDR1 and CDR2 are SGHRS and YFSETQ. This CDR3 spans 14 amino acids. Variable domain in full (rest from reference TRBV5-1 and TRBJ2-7): KAGVTQTPRYLIKTRGQQVTLSCSPISGHRSVSWYQQTPGQGLQFLFEYFSETQRNKGNFPGRFSGRQFSNSRSEMNVSTLELGDSALYLCASSVTSTTYEQYFGPGTRLTVT.

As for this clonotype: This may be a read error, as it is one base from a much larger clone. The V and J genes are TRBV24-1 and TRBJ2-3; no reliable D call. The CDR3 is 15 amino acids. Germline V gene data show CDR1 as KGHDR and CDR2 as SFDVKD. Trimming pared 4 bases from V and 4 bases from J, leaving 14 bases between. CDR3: CATSDPFQDADTQYF. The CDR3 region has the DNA TGTGCCACCAGTGACCCTTTTCAAGACGCAGATACGCAGTATTTT.

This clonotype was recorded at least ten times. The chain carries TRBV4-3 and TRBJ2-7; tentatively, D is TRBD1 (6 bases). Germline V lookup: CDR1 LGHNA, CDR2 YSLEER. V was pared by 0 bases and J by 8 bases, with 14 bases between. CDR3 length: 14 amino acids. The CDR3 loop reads CASSQDLGALKQYF. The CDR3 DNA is TGCGCCAGCAGCCAAGATTTGGGGGCCCTCAAGCAGTACTTC.

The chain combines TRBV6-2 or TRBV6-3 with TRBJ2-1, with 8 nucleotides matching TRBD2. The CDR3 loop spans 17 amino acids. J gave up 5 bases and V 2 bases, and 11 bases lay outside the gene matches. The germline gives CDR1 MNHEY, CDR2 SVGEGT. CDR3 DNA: TGTGCCAGCAGTTACCCCCTATCCCAGCGGGAGAACAATGAGCAGTTCTTC. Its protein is CASSYPLSQRENNEQFF.

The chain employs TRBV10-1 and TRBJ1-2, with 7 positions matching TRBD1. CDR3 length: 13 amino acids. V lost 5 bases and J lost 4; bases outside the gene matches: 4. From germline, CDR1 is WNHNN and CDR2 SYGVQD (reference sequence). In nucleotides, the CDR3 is TGCGCCAGCAGTCAACAGGGGCCCTATGGCTACACCTTC. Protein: CASSQQGPYGYTF.

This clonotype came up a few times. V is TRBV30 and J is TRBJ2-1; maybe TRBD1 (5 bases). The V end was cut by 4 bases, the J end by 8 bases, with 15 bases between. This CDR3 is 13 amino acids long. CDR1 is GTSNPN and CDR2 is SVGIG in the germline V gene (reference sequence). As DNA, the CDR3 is TGTGCCTGGACAGGGCAGGCGTGCGATGAGCAGTTCTTC. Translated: CAWTGQACDEQFF.

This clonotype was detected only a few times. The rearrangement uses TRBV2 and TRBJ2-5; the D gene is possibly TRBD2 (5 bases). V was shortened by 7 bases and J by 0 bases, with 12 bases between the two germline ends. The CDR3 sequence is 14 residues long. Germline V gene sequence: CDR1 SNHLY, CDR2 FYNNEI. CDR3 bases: TGTGCCAGCACCGATCCGGGGTACCAAGAGACCCAGTACTTC. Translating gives CASTDPGYQETQYF.

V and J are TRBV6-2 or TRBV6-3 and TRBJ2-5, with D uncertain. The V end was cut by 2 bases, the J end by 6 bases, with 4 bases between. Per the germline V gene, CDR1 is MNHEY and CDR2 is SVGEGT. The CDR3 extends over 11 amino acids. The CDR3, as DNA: TGTGCCAGCAGTTACGTGAAGACCCAGTACTTC. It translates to CASSYVKTQYF.

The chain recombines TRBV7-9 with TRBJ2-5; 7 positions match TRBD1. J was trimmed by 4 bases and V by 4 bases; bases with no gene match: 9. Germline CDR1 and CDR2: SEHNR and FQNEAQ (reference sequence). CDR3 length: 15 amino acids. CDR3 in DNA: TGTGCCAGCAGCTCCTACCCGGGACAGAGAGAGACCCAGTACTTC. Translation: CASSSYPGQRETQYF.

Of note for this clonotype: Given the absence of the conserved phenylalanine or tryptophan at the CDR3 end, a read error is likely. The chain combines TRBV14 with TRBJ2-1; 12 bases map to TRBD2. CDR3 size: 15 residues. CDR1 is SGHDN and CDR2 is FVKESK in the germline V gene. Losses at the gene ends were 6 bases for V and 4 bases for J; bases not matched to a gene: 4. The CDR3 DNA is TGTGCCAGCAGTCGACTAGCGGGGGTTTACAATGAGCAGTTCTTA. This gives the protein CASSRLAGVYNEQFL.

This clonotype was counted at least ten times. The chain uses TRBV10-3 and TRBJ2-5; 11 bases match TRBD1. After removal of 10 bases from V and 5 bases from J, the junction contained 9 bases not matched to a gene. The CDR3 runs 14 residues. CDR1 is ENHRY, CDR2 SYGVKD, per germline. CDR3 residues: CATGTGGSFETQYF. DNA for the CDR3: TGTGCCACCGGGACAGGGGGTTCCTTTGAGACCCAGTACTTC.

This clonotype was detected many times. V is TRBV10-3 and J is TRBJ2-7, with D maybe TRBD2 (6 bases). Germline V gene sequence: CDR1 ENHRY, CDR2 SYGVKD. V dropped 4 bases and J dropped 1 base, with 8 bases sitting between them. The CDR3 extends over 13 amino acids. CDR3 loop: CAISGGLSYEQYF. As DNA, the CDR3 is TGTGCCATCAGTGGGGGACTGTCCTACGAGCAGTACTTC.

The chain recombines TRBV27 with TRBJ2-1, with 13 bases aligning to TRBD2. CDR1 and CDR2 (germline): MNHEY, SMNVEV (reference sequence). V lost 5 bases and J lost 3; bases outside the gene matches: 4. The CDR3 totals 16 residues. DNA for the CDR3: TGTGCCAGCAGTCCCGGGACTAGCGGGGACTACAATGAGCAGTTCTTC. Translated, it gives CASSPGTSGDYNEQFF.

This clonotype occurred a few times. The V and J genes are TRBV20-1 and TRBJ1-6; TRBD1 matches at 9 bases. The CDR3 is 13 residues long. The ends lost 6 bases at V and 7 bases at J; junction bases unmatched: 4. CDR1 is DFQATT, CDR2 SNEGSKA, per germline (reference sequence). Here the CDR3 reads CSATGGDNSPLHF. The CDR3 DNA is TGCAGTGCCACAGGGGGCGACAATTCACCCCTCCACTTT.

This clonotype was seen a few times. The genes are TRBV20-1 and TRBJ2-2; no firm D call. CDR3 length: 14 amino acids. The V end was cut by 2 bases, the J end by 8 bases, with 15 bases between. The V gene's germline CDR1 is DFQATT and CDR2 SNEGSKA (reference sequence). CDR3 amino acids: CSARRPRVGGELFF. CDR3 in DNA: TGCAGTGCTAGAAGGCCCCGGGTAGGGGGGGAGCTGTTTTTT.

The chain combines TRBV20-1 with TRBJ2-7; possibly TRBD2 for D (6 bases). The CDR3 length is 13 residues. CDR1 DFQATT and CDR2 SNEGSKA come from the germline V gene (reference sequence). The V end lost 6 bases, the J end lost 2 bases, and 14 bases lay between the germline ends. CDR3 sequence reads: CSAQVGGTYEQYF. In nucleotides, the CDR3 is TGCAGTGCACAAGTGGGGGGAACCTACGAGCAGTACTTC.

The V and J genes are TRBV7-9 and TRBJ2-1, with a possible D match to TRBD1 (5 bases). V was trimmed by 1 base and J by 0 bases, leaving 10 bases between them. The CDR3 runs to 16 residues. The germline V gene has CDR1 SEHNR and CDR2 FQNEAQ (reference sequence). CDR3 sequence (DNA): TGTGCCAGCAGCTTAGGATGGGGCCGCTCCTACAATGAGCAGTTCTTC. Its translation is CASSLGWGRSYNEQFF.

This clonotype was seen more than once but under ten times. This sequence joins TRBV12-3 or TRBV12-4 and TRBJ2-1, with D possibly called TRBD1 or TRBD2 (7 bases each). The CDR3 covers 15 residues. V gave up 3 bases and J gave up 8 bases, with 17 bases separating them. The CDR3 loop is CASSFALPGGDEQFF. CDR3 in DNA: TGTGCCAGCAGTTTCGCGCTCCCAGGGGGGGATGAGCAGTTCTTC.

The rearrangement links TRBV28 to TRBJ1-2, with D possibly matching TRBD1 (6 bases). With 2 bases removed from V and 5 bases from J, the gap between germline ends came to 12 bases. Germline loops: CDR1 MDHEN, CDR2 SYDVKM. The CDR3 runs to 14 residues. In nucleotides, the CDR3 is TGTGCCAGCAGTTTAGTGGACAGTTCTTATGGCTACACCTTC. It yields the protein CASSLVDSSYGYTF.

CDR3 in DNA: TGCAGTGCTAGTGTCGATGCAACTAATGAAAAACTGTTTTTT. Its translation is CSASVDATNEKLFF. V and J are TRBV20-1 and TRBJ1-4, with unresolved D. CDR1 and CDR2 from the germline V gene are DFQATT and SNEGSKA (reference sequence). CDR3 length equals 14 residues. Trimming removed 3 bases at V and 0 bases at J, with 8 bases between.

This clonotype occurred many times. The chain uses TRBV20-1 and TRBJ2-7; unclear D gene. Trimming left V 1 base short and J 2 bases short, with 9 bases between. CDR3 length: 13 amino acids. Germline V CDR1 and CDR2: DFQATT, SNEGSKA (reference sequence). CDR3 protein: CSARAVQTYEQYF. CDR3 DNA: TGCAGTGCTAGAGCGGTACAAACCTACGAGCAGTACTTC.

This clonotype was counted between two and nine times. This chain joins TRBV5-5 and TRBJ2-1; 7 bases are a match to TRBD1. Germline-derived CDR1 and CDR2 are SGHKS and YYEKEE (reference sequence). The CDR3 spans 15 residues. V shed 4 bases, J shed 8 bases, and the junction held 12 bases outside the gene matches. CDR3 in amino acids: CASSGMGTVAHEQFF. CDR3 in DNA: TGTGCCAGCAGCGGAATGGGGACAGTCGCCCATGAGCAGTTCTTC.